The clone carrying this T cell receptor beta chain occurred many times. In TCRdb, the 5' RACE reads were re-called with MiXCR into one record per CDR3 protein. The sample holds about 130,000 distinct CDR3 sequences, 10% to 12% seen once. This specimen belongs to a study of CD8 T cells in ankylosing spondylitis. The length of the CDR3 is 15 residues. Trimming cost V 7 bases and J 2 bases, with 16 bases left between them. Germline V gene data show CDR1 as MDHEN and CDR2 as SYDVKM. Sequenced sample: blood, either unsorted or a sorted T cell fraction (not recorded which). The chain links TRBV28 to TRBJ2-3; TRBD1 is a possible D gene (7 bases). The origin of this receptor is a female donor with ankylosing spondylitis or in good health (not recorded which). The CDR3: CASTSGGLPTDTQYF. CDR3 sequence (DNA): TGTGCCAGCACCTCAGGGGGACTCCCCACAGATACGCAGTATTTT.